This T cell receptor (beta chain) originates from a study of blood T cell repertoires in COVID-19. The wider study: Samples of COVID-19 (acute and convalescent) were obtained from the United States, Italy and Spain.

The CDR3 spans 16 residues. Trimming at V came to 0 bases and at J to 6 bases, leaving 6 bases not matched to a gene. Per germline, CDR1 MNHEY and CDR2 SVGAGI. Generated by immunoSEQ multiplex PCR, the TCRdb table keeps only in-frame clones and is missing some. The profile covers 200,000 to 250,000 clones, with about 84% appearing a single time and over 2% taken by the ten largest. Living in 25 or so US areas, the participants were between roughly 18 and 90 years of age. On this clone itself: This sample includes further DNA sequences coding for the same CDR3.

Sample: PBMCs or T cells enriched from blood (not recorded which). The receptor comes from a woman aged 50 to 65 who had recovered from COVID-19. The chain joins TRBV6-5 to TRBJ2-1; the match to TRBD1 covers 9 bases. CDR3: CASSYSMGQGTNEQFF. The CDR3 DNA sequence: TGTGCCAGCAGTTACTCTATGGGACAGGGAACCAATGAGCAGTTCTTC.